Below, one T cell receptor (beta chain) is given with its context. What it binds is unknown. The data were taken from a study of T cell responses to AZD1222 COVID-19 vaccine. Using immunoSEQ multiplex PCR, the repertoire was profiled, and TCRdb retains in-frame clones only, with some absent. The sample holds under 200,000 clones, around 92% seen once. Study-wide points: No day 14 peak samples; only post-peak repertoires were characterized. Receipt of two AZD1222 doses was followed by a rise in Spike-specific TCR breadth and depth.

Germline V gives CDR1 MNHEY, CDR2 SVGAGI. V gave up 5 bases and J gave up 3 bases, with 14 bases separating them. The length of the CDR3 is 14 residues. Sample: peripheral blood, taken on day 0 of MenACWY control vaccination. This TCR derives from an adult in good health. V gene TRBV6-5 combines with J gene TRBJ2-7; D may be TRBD2 (6 bases). Written as DNA, the CDR3 is TGTGCCAGCAGTCCGGCGGGAAGCGTCTACGAGCAGTACTTC. This gives the protein CASSPAGSVYEQYF.